This T cell receptor beta chain came from a study of blood T cell repertoires in COVID-19. CDR1 is MNHEY, CDR2 SMNVEV, per germline (reference sequence). There are 13 residues in the CDR3. V gave up 2 bases and J gave up 7 bases, with 9 bases separating them. Original processing notes: It was from reference gene primer amplification that nucleated cell counts were estimated. Libraries were prepared by immunoSEQ multiplex PCR; TCRdb keeps only in-frame clonotypes and omits some of them. D and trimming were read from the DNA, whereas the V and J calls and clone size are those reported in that table. This sample has some 180,000 clones, with 80% found just once. This clone was observed once.

The clonotype comes from a man aged 55 to 70 who had been exposed to COVID-19. What was sequenced was PBMCs or T cells enriched from blood (not recorded which). This rearrangement joins TRBV27 to TRBJ1-5; D remains ambiguous. The CDR3 is CASSLGGHQPQHF. The CDR3 region has the DNA TGTGCCAGCAGTTTAGGAGGGCACCAGCCCCAGCATTTT.